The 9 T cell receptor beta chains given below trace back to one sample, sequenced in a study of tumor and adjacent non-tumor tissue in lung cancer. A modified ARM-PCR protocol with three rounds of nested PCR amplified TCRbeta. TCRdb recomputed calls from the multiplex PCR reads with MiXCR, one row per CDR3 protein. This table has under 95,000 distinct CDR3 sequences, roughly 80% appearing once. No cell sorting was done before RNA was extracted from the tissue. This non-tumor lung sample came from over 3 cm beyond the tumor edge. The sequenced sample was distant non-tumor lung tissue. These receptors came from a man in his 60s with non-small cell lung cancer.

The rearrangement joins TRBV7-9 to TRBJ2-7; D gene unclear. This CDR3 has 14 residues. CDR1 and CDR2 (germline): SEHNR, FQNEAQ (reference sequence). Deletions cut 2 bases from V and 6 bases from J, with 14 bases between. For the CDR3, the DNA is TGTGCCAGCAGCTTACCCGGACGCCCCGCCGAGCAGTACTTC. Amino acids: CASSLPGRPAEQYF. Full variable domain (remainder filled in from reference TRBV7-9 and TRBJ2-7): DTGVSQNPRHKITKRGQNVTFRCDPISEHNRLYWYRQTLGQGPEFLTYFQNEAQLEKSRLLSDRFSAERPKGSFSTLEIQRTEQGDSAMYLCASSLPGRPAEQYFGPGTRLTVT.

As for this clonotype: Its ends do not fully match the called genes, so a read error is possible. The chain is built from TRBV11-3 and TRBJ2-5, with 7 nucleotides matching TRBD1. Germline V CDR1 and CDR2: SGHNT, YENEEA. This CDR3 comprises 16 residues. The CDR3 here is CAISLRGRTGHETQYF. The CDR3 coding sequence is TGTGCCATCAGCTTAAGGGGTCGGACAGGACATGAGACCCAATACTTC.

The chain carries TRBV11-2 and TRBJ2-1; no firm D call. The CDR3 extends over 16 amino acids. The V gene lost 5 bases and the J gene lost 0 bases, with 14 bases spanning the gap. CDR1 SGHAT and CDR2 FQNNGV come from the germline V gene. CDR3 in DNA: TGTGCCAGCAGCCCACAGTCTAGGAGCTCCTACAATGAGCAGTTCTTC. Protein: CASSPQSRSSYNEQFF.

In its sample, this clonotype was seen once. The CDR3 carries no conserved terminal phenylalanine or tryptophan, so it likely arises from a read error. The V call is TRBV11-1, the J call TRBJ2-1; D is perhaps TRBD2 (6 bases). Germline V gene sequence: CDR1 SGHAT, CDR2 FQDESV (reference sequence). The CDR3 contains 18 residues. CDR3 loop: CASNLAQVYAGQIPQQFL. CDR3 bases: TGTGCCAGCAACTTAGCGCAAGTTTATGCGGGGCAGATCCCCCAGCAGTTCCTC.

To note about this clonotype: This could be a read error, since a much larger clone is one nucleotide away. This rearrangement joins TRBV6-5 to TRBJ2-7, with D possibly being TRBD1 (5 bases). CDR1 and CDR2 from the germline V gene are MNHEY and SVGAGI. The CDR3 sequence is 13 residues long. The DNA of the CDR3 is TGTGGCAGCAGTTGGGGCAGGCCTTACGAGCAGTACTTC. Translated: CGSSWGRPYEQYF.

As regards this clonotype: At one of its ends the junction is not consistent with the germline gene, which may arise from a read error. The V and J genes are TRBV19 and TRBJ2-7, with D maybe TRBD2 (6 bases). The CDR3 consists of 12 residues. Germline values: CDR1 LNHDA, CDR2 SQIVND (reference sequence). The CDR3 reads CASSMAGYEQYF. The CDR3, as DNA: TGTGCAAGTAGTATGGCGGGGTACGAGCAGTACTTC.

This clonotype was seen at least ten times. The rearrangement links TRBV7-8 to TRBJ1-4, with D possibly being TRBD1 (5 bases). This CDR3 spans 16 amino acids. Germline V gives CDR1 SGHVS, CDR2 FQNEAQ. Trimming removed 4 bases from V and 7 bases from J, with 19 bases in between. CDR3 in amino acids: CASSSRRGPLGEKLFF. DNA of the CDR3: TGTGCCAGCAGCTCCCGACGGGGCCCGCTAGGTGAAAAACTGTTTTTT.

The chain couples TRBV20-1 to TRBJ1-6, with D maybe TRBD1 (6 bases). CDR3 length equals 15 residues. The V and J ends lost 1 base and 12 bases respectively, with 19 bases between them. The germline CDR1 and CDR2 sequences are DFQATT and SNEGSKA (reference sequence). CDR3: CSARVKGVKVRPLHF. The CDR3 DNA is TGCAGTGCTAGAGTCAAGGGGGTAAAAGTGAGACCCCTCCACTTT.

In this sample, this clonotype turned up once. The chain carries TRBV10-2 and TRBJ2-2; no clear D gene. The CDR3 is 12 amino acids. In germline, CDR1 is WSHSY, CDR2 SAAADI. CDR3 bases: TGCTCCGGCAGTGAGTTCTCCAGGGAGCTGTTTTTT. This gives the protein CSGSEFSRELFF.